The sequence of this T cell receptor (beta chain) was determined in a study of OX40 agonist ivuxolimab in advanced cancers. General study results and limits: On average, a greater number of expanded clones characterised CD8+ T cells relative to CD4+. Those patients achieving a partial response at 0.1-3.0 mg/kg showed among the lowest clonal expansion.

This clone appeared once. The antigen remains unidentified. The protocol was immunoSEQ multiplex PCR, while the TCRdb copy is restricted to in-frame clones and leaves out a portion. The sample holds about 32,000 clones, approximately 89% seen once. Germline V lookup: CDR1 SGHDT, CDR2 YYEEEE. Trimming took off 0 bases at V and 0 bases at J, with 8 bases between the two ends. This CDR3 is 15 amino acids long. This receptor was taken from an adult with an advanced solid tumor such as melanoma, head and neck, liver or kidney cancer. Sequencing was performed on CD4+ or CD8+ T cells sorted from blood, taken in a trial of the OX40 agonist ivuxolimab. The chain has TRBV5-6 and TRBJ2-3; D may be TRBD1 (5 bases). CDR3 DNA sequence: TGTGCCAGCAGCTTGGGGGGCGGTAGCACAGATACGCAGTATTTT. Protein product: CASSLGGGSTDTQYF.